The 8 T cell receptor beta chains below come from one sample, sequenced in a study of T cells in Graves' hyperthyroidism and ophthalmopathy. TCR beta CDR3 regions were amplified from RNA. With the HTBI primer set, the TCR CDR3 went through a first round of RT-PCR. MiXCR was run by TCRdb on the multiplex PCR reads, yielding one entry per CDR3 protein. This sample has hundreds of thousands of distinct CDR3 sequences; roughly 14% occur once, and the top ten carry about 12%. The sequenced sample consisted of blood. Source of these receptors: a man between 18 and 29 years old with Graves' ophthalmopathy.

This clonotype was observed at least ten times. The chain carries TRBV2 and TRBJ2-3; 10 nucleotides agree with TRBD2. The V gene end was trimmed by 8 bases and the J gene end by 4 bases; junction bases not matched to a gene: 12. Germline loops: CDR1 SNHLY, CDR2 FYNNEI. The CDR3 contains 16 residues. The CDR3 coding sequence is TGTGCCAGCCCCAGGGCTAGCGGGAGTGTCGCAGATACGCAGTATTTT. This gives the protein CASPRASGSVADTQYF.

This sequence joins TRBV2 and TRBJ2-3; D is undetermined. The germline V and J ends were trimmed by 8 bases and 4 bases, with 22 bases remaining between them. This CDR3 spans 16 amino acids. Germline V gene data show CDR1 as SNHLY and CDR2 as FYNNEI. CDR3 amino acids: CASPTWRRKRADTQYF. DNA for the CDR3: TGTGCCAGCCCCACGTGGCGGCGGAAGCGCGCAGATACGCAGTATTTT.

The CDR3 bases are TGCGCCAGCAGTGGGCCTGGGTCAGGGACAGGGGTGAACGAGCAGTACTTC. Encoded protein: CASSGPGSGTGVNEQYF. This rearrangement joins TRBV10-1 to TRBJ2-7, with TRBD1 matching 10 bases. V trimming: 4 bases; J trimming: 5 bases; junction bases outside the gene matches: 14. Germline lookup yields CDR1 WNHNN and CDR2 SYGVQD (reference sequence). This CDR3 has 17 residues.

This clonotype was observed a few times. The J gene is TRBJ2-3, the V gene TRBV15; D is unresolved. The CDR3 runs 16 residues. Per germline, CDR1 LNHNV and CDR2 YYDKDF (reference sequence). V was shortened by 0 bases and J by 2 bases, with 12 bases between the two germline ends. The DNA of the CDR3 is TGTGCCACCAGCAGAGATCACCAGCTAACCACAGATACGCAGTATTTT. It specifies CATSRDHQLTTDTQYF.

CDR3 nucleotides: TGTGCCAGCACCGGGGGGGGGGGCAGTGAAGCTTTCTTT. Amino acid sequence: CASTGGGGSEAFF. This chain links TRBV7-9 with TRBJ1-1; maybe TRBD1 (6 bases). This CDR3 has 13 residues. Between the trimmed V and J ends, which lost 7 bases and 7 bases, there was a span of 16 bases. The germline V gene has CDR1 SEHNR and CDR2 FQNEAQ (reference sequence).

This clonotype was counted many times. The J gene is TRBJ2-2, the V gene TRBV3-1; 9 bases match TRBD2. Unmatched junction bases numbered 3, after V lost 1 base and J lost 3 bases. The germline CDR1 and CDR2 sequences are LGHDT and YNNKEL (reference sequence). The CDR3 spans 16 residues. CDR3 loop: CASSQALAGYTGELFF. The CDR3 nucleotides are TGTGCCAGCAGCCAAGCACTAGCGGGTTACACCGGGGAGCTGTTTTTT.

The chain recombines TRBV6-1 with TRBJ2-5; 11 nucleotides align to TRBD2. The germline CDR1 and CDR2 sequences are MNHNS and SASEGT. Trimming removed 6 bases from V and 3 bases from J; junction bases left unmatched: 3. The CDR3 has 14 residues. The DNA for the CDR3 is TGTGCCAGCAGGACTAGCGGGGCTGAAGAGACCCAGTACTTC. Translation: CASRTSGAEETQYF.

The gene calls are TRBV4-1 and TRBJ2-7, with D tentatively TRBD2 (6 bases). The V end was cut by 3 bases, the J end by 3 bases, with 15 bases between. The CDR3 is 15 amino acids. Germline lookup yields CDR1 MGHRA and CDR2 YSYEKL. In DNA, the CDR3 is TGCGCCAGCAGCCATGCGGGTGTGGGGGGCTACGAGCAGTACTTC. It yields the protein CASSHAGVGGYEQYF.